This T cell receptor (beta chain) was sequenced for a study of OX40 agonist ivuxolimab in advanced cancers. Study-level information: An agonistic anti-OX40 (CD134) antibody, ivuxolimab, was used to treat the patients. At under 85% male, the cohort had a mean age of approximately 64 years, ranging from about 23 to 80.

The CDR3 spans 15 residues. With 1 base removed from V and 0 bases from J, the gap between germline ends came to 9 bases. Germline CDR1 reads LGHNA; CDR2 reads YSLEER. The repertoire was sequenced with immunoSEQ multiplex PCR; TCRdb's copy has only in-frame clones and lacks some. This table holds roughly 96,000 clones, 84% found once. This clone was observed a handful of times. The clonotype comes from an adult with an advanced solid tumor such as melanoma, head and neck, liver or kidney cancer. Material: CD4+ or CD8+ T cells sorted from blood, obtained in a trial of the OX40 agonist ivuxolimab. The chain combines TRBV4-3 with TRBJ1-1; D gene uncertain. This chain's CDR3 is CASSQARLMNTEAFF. The DNA for the CDR3 is TGCGCCAGCAGCCAAGCCCGGCTTATGAACACTGAAGCTTTCTTT.